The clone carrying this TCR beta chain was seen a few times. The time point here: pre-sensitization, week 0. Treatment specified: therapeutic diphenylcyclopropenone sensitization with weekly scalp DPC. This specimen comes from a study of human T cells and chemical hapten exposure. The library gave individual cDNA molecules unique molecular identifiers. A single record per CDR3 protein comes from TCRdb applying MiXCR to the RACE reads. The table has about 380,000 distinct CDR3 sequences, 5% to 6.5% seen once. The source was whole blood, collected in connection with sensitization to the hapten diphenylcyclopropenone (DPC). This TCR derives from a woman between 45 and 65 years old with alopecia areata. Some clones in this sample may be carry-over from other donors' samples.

CDR3 nucleotides: TGTGCCAGCAGTTCTAGCGGGAGGGCCGGGGAGCAGTACTTC. Translation gives CASSSSGRAGEQYF. The chain couples TRBV12-3 or TRBV12-4 to TRBJ2-7; 12 nucleotides agree with TRBD2. This CDR3 is built from 14 residues. The V gene end was trimmed by 4 bases and the J gene end by 7 bases; junction bases not matched to a gene: 5.